This T cell receptor beta chain stems from a study of regulatory T cells in long-lasting Graves disease. Study results and limitations: The study found TRBV28, TRBJ1-2 and TRBJ2-5 favored in persistent disease. The small sample size may have reduced accuracy.

About this clonotype itself: The antigen is unknown.

Time point: persistent/refractory GD, antithyroid drugs over 5 years with positive TRAb. There was RNA extracted from PBMCs, and the TCR library was made from it. Construction of TCR beta libraries relied on iRepertoire HTBI primers and on Arm-PCR targeting CDR3 regions. One entry per CDR3 protein results from TCRdb running MiXCR on the multiplex PCR reads. This table has about 450,000 distinct CDR3 sequences, 23% appearing once. In germline, CDR1 is SNHLY, CDR2 FYNNEI. This CDR3 contains 16 residues. V was clipped by 4 bases and J by 3 bases; unmatched bases: 10. The TCR sequence derives from a female donor with Graves disease. This sample comprised peripheral blood mononuclear cells (PBMCs), obtained when the disease was refractory, from a patient treated with antithyroid drugs. The chain employs TRBV2 and TRBJ2-3; the match to TRBD2 covers 7 bases. The CDR3 DNA follows: TGTGCCAGCAGTGTAGGTAGGGAGGGCCCGACAGATACGCAGTATTTT. Its protein product is CASSVGREGPTDTQYF.